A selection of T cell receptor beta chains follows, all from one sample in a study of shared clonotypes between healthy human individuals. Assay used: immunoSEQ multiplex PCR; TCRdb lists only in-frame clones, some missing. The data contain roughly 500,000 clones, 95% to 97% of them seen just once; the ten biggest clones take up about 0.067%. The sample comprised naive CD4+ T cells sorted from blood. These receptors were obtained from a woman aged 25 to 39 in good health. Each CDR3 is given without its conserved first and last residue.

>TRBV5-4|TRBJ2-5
ASSSRQGQETQY
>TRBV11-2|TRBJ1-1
ASREGSAGSTEAF
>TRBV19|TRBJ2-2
ASSWLYGELF
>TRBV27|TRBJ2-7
ASSFRTSGIHEQY
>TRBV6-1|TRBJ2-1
ASSEGAGKTNEQF
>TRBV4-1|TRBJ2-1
ASSQLPGRRIYEQF
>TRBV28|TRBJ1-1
ATTGQGMNTEAF
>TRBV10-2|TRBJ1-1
ASSEQGVQNTEAF
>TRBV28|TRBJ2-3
ASSKRGRTDTQY
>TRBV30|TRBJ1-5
AWSLWGGQPQH
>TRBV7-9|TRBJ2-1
ASSVLRESYNEQF
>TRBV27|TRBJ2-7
ASSLKWAGTGFWPYEQY
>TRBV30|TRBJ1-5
AWTRGSNDQPQH
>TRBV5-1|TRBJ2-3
ASSPTSAGTDTQY
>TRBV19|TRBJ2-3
ASTKEGSPDTDTQY
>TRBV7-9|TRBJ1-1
ASKRGTLTEAF
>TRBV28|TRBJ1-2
ASSLHSETNYGYT
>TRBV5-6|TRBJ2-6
ASSSQTGSSGANVLT
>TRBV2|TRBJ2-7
ASTRAGPSYEQY
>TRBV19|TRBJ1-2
ASSNPGLRSYGYT
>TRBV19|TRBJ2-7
ASSQEGLDYEQY
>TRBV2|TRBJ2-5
ASRRRRLAGGFQETQY